Listed here are 18 T cell receptor beta chains from one sample, sequenced in a study of cytomegalovirus exposure and HLA in healthy donors. It was with 60 Vbeta and 13 Jbeta primers that the PCR ran. Data came from immunoSEQ multiplex PCR; TCRdb stores just in-frame clones and leaves some out. The listing records over 75,000 clones. The material sequenced was PBMCs. The receptors stem from a girl aged 5-17 years in good health and CMV-seropositive.

The chain employs TRBV7-9 and TRBJ2-5; 8 nucleotides agree with TRBD2. Looked up from germline, CDR1 is SEHNR and CDR2 is FQNEAQ (reference sequence). After removal of 1 base from V and 1 base from J, the junction contained 5 bases not matched to a gene. The CDR3 totals 16 residues. The CDR3 region is CASSLGLAGGQETQYF. The CDR3 DNA follows: TGTGCCAGCAGCTTAGGGCTAGCGGGCGGCCAAGAGACCCAGTACTTC.

The rearrangement joins TRBV19 to TRBJ2-2; 8 bases match TRBD1. The CDR3 sequence is 14 residues long. The J segment lost 7 bases and the V segment lost 4 bases, leaving 5 bases of the junction unmatched. Germline CDR1 is LNHDA and CDR2 is SQIVND (reference sequence). CDR3 in amino acids: CASSTRTGNGELFF. In DNA form, the CDR3 reads TGTGCCAGTAGTACCCGGACAGGGAACGGGGAGCTGTTTTTT.

J is TRBJ1-6 and V is TRBV4-1, with unresolved D. With 7 bases removed from V and 7 bases from J, the gap between germline ends came to 17 bases. CDR1 is MGHRA and CDR2 is YSYEKL in the germline V gene. CDR3 size: 15 residues. The CDR3 sequence: CASTPREGGNSPLHF. Written as DNA, the CDR3 is TGCGCCAGCACCCCCCGAGAGGGCGGGAATTCACCCCTCCACTTT.

V gene TRBV2 combines with J gene TRBJ1-4; 8 positions agree with TRBD1. J lost 6 bases, V lost 6 bases, and 3 bases had no gene match. This CDR3 comprises 13 residues. The germline V gene encodes CDR1 SNHLY and CDR2 FYNNEI. The CDR3 loop is CASRTGADEKLFF. The CDR3 nucleotides are TGTGCCAGCAGGACAGGGGCGGATGAAAAACTGTTTTTT. Full variable domain (rest looked up from reference TRBV2 and TRBJ1-4): EPEVTQTPSHQVTQMGQEVILRCVPISNHLYFYWYRQILGQKVEFLVSFYNNEISEKSEIFDDQFSVERPDGSNFTLKIRSTKLEDSAMYFCASRTGADEKLFFGSGTQLSVL.

The rearrangement joins TRBV13 to TRBJ2-2; 7 bases agree with TRBD2. Germline trimming cut 5 bases from V and 5 bases from J; bases unmatched to any gene: 11. The CDR3 sequence is 16 residues long. CDR1 and CDR2 (germline): PRHDT, FYEKMQ (reference sequence). DNA for the CDR3: TGTGCCAGCAGCGTCTCTCGCGGGGGAGGGACCGGGGAGCTGTTTTTT. Amino acids: CASSVSRGGGTGELFF.

V gene TRBV15 combines with J gene TRBJ1-2; D might be TRBD1 (6 bases). V shed 2 bases and J shed 4 bases, with 17 bases lying between them. The CDR3 has 16 residues. Germline V lookup: CDR1 LNHNV, CDR2 YYDKDF (reference sequence). The CDR3 region is CATSRPPGGLSYGYTF. The CDR3, as DNA: TGTGCCACCAGCAGACCCCCCGGGGGGCTTAGCTATGGCTACACCTTC. Based on the CDR3 plus reference TRBV15 and TRBJ1-2, the full variable domain is DAMVIQNPRYQVTQFGKPVTLSCSQTLNHNVMYWYQQKSSQAPKLLFHYYDKDFNNEADTPDNFQSRRPNTSFCFLDIRSPGLGDTAMYLCATSRPPGGLSYGYTFGSGTRLTVV.

The CDR3, as DNA: TGCGCCAGCAGCCATGGCCTAACAGGGGATTCCGGCTACACCTTC. Translating gives CASSHGLTGDSGYTF. The rearrangement uses TRBV4-1 and TRBJ1-2, with TRBD1 identical over 7 bases. The germline V gene has CDR1 MGHRA and CDR2 YSYEKL. V shed 3 bases and J 8 bases; nucleotides not matched to a gene: 12. The CDR3 is 15 amino acids.

The rearrangement uses TRBV5-5 and TRBJ2-7, with 12 bases matching TRBD1. This CDR3 has 15 residues. The trim removed 0 bases at V and 7 bases at J, leaving 5 bases unmatched. CDR1 is SGHKS, CDR2 YYEKEE, per germline (reference sequence). This CDR3 reads CASSLVGTGGVEQYF. The CDR3 DNA follows: TGTGCCAGCAGCTTGGTTGGGACAGGGGGCGTTGAGCAGTACTTC.

J is TRBJ2-5 and V is TRBV7-7; D is possibly TRBD2 (5 bases). The germline V gene encodes CDR1 SSHAT and CDR2 FNYEAQ (reference sequence). This CDR3 has 19 residues. Trimming left V 1 base short and J 4 bases short, with 25 bases between. The CDR3: CASSLDGERPPLGLETQYF. The DNA of the CDR3 is TGTGCCAGCAGCTTAGACGGTGAGCGGCCACCTTTGGGCCTAGAGACCCAGTACTTC. Combining the CDR3 with reference TRBV7-7 and TRBJ2-5 gives the whole variable domain GAGVSQSPRYKVTKRGQDVTLRCDPISSHATLYWYQQALGQGPEFLTYFNYEAQPDKSGLPSDRFSAERPEGSISTLTIQRTEQRDSAMYRCASSLDGERPPLGLETQYFGPGTRLLVL.

This chain's CDR3 is CASSRGLAGNNEQFF. The DNA for the CDR3 is TGTGCCAGCTCACGCGGACTAGCGGGAAACAATGAGCAGTTCTTC. The V gene is TRBV18, the J gene TRBJ2-1; 12 nucleotides agree with TRBD2. Looked up from germline, CDR1 is KGHSH and CDR2 is LQKENI. The CDR3 consists of 15 residues. V trimming: 4 bases; J trimming: 5 bases; junction bases outside the gene matches: 3. Full variable domain (remainder filled in from reference TRBV18 and TRBJ2-1): NAGVMQNPRHLVRRRGQEARLRCSPMKGHSHVYWYRQLPEEGLKFMVYLQKENIIDESGMPKERFSAEFPKEGPSILRIQQVVRGDSAAYFCASSRGLAGNNEQFFGPGTRLTVL.

The chain employs TRBV7-2 and TRBJ1-2, with 8 bases matching TRBD1. Germline assignment: CDR1 SGHTA and CDR2 FQGNSA. CDR3 length: 14 residues. Trimming removed 4 bases from V and 6 bases from J; junction bases left unmatched: 7. The CDR3 protein is CASSSLDRVDGYTF. The CDR3 DNA follows: TGTGCCAGCAGCTCCTTGGACAGGGTGGATGGCTACACCTTC.

The genes are TRBV7-9 and TRBJ1-2; D remains unclear. The CDR3 consists of 15 residues. Germline V gives CDR1 SEHNR, CDR2 FQNEAQ (reference sequence). V lost 7 bases, J lost 0 bases, and 15 bases lay in between. CDR3 nucleotides: TGTGCCAGCACCAACCCCACTCGGGCTAACTATGGCTACACCTTC. It specifies CASTNPTRANYGYTF.

The CDR3 spells CASSSEGTGMPTEAFF. CDR3 DNA: TGTGCCAGCAGTTCCGAGGGAACAGGGATGCCCACTGAAGCTTTCTTT. This sequence joins TRBV6-5 and TRBJ1-1; a weak D match, TRBD1 (6 bases). This CDR3 spans 16 amino acids. Germline CDR1 is MNHEY and CDR2 is SVGAGI. The ends were cut back, 4 bases at V and 4 bases at J, with 19 bases in the middle.

The genes are TRBV7-3 and TRBJ2-1; TRBD2 is a possible D gene (5 bases). Trimming shortened V by 1 base and J by 3 bases, and 7 bases separated the two germline ends. CDR3 length equals 14 residues. From germline, CDR1 is SGHTA and CDR2 FQGTGA. CDR3 DNA sequence: TGTGCCAGCAGCTTAAGTCGGGACTACAATGAGCAGTTCTTC. Residues: CASSLSRDYNEQFF.

V and J are TRBV29-1 and TRBJ1-2; D is possibly TRBD1 (5 bases). This CDR3 spans 13 amino acids. Germline CDR1 and CDR2: SQVTM and ANQGSEA. Between the trimmed V and J ends, which lost 4 bases and 2 bases, there was a span of 11 bases. The CDR3 nucleotides read TGCAGCGTTGGAGAGGGGAGCAACTATGGCTACACCTTC. Amino acids: CSVGEGSNYGYTF.

The chain carries TRBV6-1 and TRBJ2-7; D unclear. The CDR3 has 11 residues. The V end was cut by 9 bases, the J end by 6 bases, with 12 bases between. CDR1 and CDR2 from the germline V gene are MNHNS and SASEGT. CDR3 in amino acids: CARSLLGEQYV. For the CDR3, the DNA is TGTGCCAGATCCCTTTTGGGCGAGCAGTACGTC.

The chain has TRBV4-1 and TRBJ1-3; maybe TRBD1 (5 bases). Trimming took 4 bases from V and 1 from J, leaving 17 bases between them. From germline, CDR1 is MGHRA and CDR2 YSYEKL. The CDR3 runs 17 residues. The DNA of the CDR3 is TGCGCCAGCAGCCTCACTCGACAGCTGGGGTCTGGAAACACCATATATTTT. It specifies CASSLTRQLGSGNTIYF.

The chain couples TRBV6-1 to TRBJ2-1, with D possibly being TRBD2 (5 bases). Trimming stripped 5 bases from V and 4 bases from J, with 9 bases between. The germline gives CDR1 MNHNS, CDR2 SASEGT. The CDR3 is made up of 13 amino acids. The CDR3 region is CASSRGSYNEQFF. The CDR3 bases are TGTGCCAGCAGTAGAGGGAGTTACAATGAGCAGTTCTTC.